The 21 T cell receptor beta chains listed next were all sequenced from one sample in a study of chemoradiotherapy in HPV16-positive cancers. The data were produced by immunoSEQ multiplex PCR, yet TCRdb's version contains in-frame clones alone and is incomplete. The repertoire holds approximately 5,600 clones, 74% seen once, with roughly 10% in the top ten. The specimen comprised tumor tissue, sampled from a patient who underwent chemoradiotherapy. These receptors were collected from a human donor with HPV-associated anogenital cancer.

This chain connects TRBV6-6 to TRBJ2-7, with D possibly matching TRBD2 (5 bases). The V gene's germline CDR1 is MNHNY and CDR2 SVGAGI (reference sequence). Trimming removed 2 bases at V and 7 bases at J, with 12 bases between. This CDR3 has 13 amino acids. The DNA of the CDR3 is TGTGCCAGCAGTTACCAAAAAACTAGTGAGCAGTACTTC. It translates to CASSYQKTSEQYF.

This clone was detected only once. The chain carries TRBV27 and TRBJ2-7, with 7 bases aligning to TRBD1. The V and J ends lost 2 bases and 1 base, in that order; junction bases with no gene match: 5. The CDR3 is 15 residues long. The V gene's germline CDR1 is MNHEY and CDR2 SMNVEV (reference sequence). DNA for the CDR3: TGTGCCAGCAGTTTAAAAGGGGGCCGATCCTACGAGCAGTACTTC. It codes for CASSLKGGRSYEQYF.

The chain uses TRBV10-3 and TRBJ1-5; maybe TRBD1 (5 bases). The germline V and J ends were trimmed by 3 bases and 3 bases, with 15 bases remaining between them. The CDR3 runs 16 residues. Germline V gene sequence: CDR1 ENHRY, CDR2 SYGVKD. CDR3 sequence: CAISDETEDFNQPQHF. The CDR3 coding sequence is TGTGCCATCAGTGATGAGACAGAGGACTTCAATCAGCCCCAGCATTTT.

The chain employs TRBV2 and TRBJ2-3; 7 bases align to TRBD1. V gave up 5 bases and J gave up 2 bases; unmatched junction bases: 10. There are 16 residues in the CDR3. CDR1 is SNHLY and CDR2 is FYNNEI in the germline V gene. Here the CDR3 reads CASSWAGGALTDTQYF. Written as DNA, the CDR3 is TGTGCCAGCAGTTGGGCAGGGGGTGCCCTCACAGATACGCAGTATTTT.

This chain's CDR3 is CAWSLYGQGGEGYTF. CDR3 coding DNA: TGTGCCTGGAGCCTCTACGGACAGGGGGGAGAAGGCTACACCTTC. The chain uses TRBV30 and TRBJ1-2; 10 bases match TRBD1. The trim removed 3 bases at V and 8 bases at J, leaving 12 bases unmatched. Germline CDR1 is GTSNPN and CDR2 is SVGIG (reference sequence). This CDR3 comprises 15 residues.

Only one count was recorded for this clone. The chain uses TRBV11-3 and TRBJ2-3; the match to TRBD2 covers 11 bases. The germline V gene has CDR1 SGHNT and CDR2 YENEEA. Trimming cost V 4 bases and J 0 bases; bases outside gene matches: 3. This CDR3 is built from 16 residues. The CDR3 nucleotides are TGTGCCAGCAGCTCGAGACTAGCGGGGAGCACAGATACGCAGTATTTT. Its translation is CASSSRLAGSTDTQYF.

V and J are TRBV11-2 and TRBJ2-7; TRBD1 aligns across 7 bases. With V trimmed by 1 base and J by 0 bases, 3 bases remained unmatched. Germline values: CDR1 SGHAT, CDR2 FQNNGV. The CDR3 has 15 residues. In DNA, the CDR3 is TGTGCCAGCAGCTTAGTAGGGGGCAGCTCCTACGAGCAGTACTTC. Protein: CASSLVGGSSYEQYF. Full variable domain (outside the CDR3, taken from reference TRBV11-2 and TRBJ2-7): EAGVAQSPRYKIIEKRQSVAFWCNPISGHATLYWYQQILGQGPKLLIQFQNNGVVDDSQLPKDRFSAERLKGVDSTLKIQPAKLEDSAVYLCASSLVGGSSYEQYFGPGTRLTVT.

The chain joins TRBV5-1 to TRBJ1-6; perhaps TRBD1 as D (5 bases). The V end lost 3 bases, the J end lost 5 bases, and 12 bases lay between the germline ends. Germline CDR1 is SGHRS and CDR2 is YFSETQ. This CDR3 comprises 15 residues. For the CDR3, the DNA is TGCGCCAGCAGCTCGGGGCAGACTCATAATTCACCCCTCCACTTT. It codes for CASSSGQTHNSPLHF.

This clone was seen a handful of times. The chain combines TRBV15 with TRBJ2-7; 9 bases map to TRBD1. This CDR3 is 14 amino acids long. Trimming removed 3 bases from V and 2 bases from J; junction bases left unmatched: 2. The germline V gene has CDR1 LNHNV and CDR2 YYDKDF (reference sequence). CDR3 DNA sequence: TGTGCCACCAGCAGGGACAGGGGCCCCTACGAGCAGTACTTC. As protein: CATSRDRGPYEQYF.

This chain uses TRBV6-5 with TRBJ2-3, with 7 nucleotides matching TRBD2. This CDR3 is 13 amino acids long. Unmatched junction bases numbered 6, after V lost 6 bases and J lost 6 bases. From germline, CDR1 is MNHEY and CDR2 SVGAGI. This chain's CDR3 is CASSLAVRDTQYF. Written as DNA, the CDR3 is TGTGCCAGCAGCCTAGCGGTTCGGGATACGCAGTATTTT.

This chain links TRBV19 with TRBJ1-1; 7 bases map to TRBD1. This CDR3 is 16 amino acids long. CDR1 and CDR2 from the germline V gene are LNHDA and SQIVND (reference sequence). J was trimmed by 1 base and V by 1 base; bases with no gene match: 6. CDR3 sequence: CASSIVLGGKNTEAFF. The CDR3 bases are TGTGCCAGTAGTATAGTATTAGGGGGCAAGAACACTGAAGCTTTCTTT.

Only one count was recorded for this clone. The chain has TRBV4-1 and TRBJ2-2; 8 nucleotides agree with TRBD2. Germline CDR1 and CDR2: MGHRA and YSYEKL. V shed 4 bases, J shed 1 base, and the junction held 5 bases outside the gene matches. This CDR3 is built from 16 residues. The CDR3 reads CASSRSGRGNTGELFF. In DNA, the CDR3 is TGCGCCAGCAGCCGAAGCGGGAGAGGGAACACCGGGGAGCTGTTTTTT.

This clone has just a few counts. The chain joins TRBV10-3 to TRBJ1-1, with 11 bases aligning to TRBD1. After removal of 6 bases from V and 5 bases from J, the junction contained 2 bases not matched to a gene. The germline CDR1 and CDR2 sequences are ENHRY and SYGVKD. The CDR3 sequence is 13 residues long. The CDR3 DNA reads TGTGCCATCAGGAGGGACAGGGGGACTGAAGCTTTCTTT. This gives the protein CAIRRDRGTEAFF.

The chain employs TRBV18 and TRBJ2-3, with D perhaps matching TRBD1 (6 bases). This CDR3 has 15 residues. Germline V gene data show CDR1 as KGHSH and CDR2 as LQKENI. Trimming took off 0 bases at V and 5 bases at J, with 12 bases between the two ends. The CDR3 sequence is CASSPPLGAGDTQYF. The CDR3 DNA sequence: TGTGCCAGCTCACCACCGTTGGGGGCGGGAGATACGCAGTATTTT. Together with reference TRBV18 and TRBJ2-3, the CDR3 gives the full variable domain: NAGVMQNPRHLVRRRGQEARLRCSPMKGHSHVYWYRQLPEEGLKFMVYLQKENIIDESGMPKERFSAEFPKEGPSILRIQQVVRGDSAAYFCASSPPLGAGDTQYFGPGTRLTVL.

This chain connects TRBV7-3 to TRBJ2-1; 10 nucleotides agree with TRBD2. This CDR3 is 15 amino acids long. Germline CDR1 is SGHTA and CDR2 is FQGTGA. V trimming: 2 bases; J trimming: 9 bases; junction bases outside the gene matches: 7. The CDR3 here is CASSLGLAGAGEQFF. CDR3 sequence (DNA): TGTGCCAGCAGCTTAGGCCTAGCGGGAGCTGGTGAGCAGTTCTTC.

The genes are TRBV2 and TRBJ2-1; 8 bases match TRBD2. Germline lookup yields CDR1 SNHLY and CDR2 FYNNEI. Germline trimming cut 5 bases from V and 10 bases from J; bases unmatched to any gene: 10. The CDR3 is 14 residues long. CDR3 amino acids: CASSYSASGQEQFF. CDR3 sequence (DNA): TGTGCCAGCAGTTATTCCGCTAGCGGGCAAGAGCAGTTCTTC.

This rearrangement joins TRBV7-6 to TRBJ1-1, with 8 bases that match TRBD1. This CDR3 region has 14 residues. Germline V gene sequence: CDR1 SGHVS, CDR2 FNYEAQ. V lost 5 bases, J lost 1 base, and 3 bases stayed unmatched. The CDR3 bases are TGTGCCAGCAGCCCGGGACAGGAGAACACTGAAGCTTTCTTT. Translation gives CASSPGQENTEAFF.

This clone was observed a handful of times. The gene calls are TRBV28 and TRBJ2-6; D might be TRBD1 or TRBD2, each matching 5 bases. CDR3 length: 19 residues. Trimming took off 2 bases at V and 0 bases at J, with 17 bases between the two ends. Germline V gives CDR1 MDHEN, CDR2 SYDVKM. The CDR3 DNA is TGTGCCAGCAGTTTAGGGGGAAGACCGTCCCCCTCTGGGGCCAACGTCCTGACTTTC. It encodes CASSLGGRPSPSGANVLTF.

The rearrangement uses TRBV30 and TRBJ1-2; 7 bases are a match to TRBD1. The CDR3 spans 12 residues. With 5 bases clipped from V and 4 bases from J, the junction kept 4 bases outside the gene matches. Germline values: CDR1 GTSNPN, CDR2 SVGIG (reference sequence). CDR3 sequence (DNA): TGTGCCTGGGGGGACAGCTTCTATGGCTACACCTTC. It specifies CAWGDSFYGYTF.

V and J are TRBV30 and TRBJ1-5; TRBD1 agrees at 7 bases. Germline CDR1 and CDR2: GTSNPN and SVGIG (reference sequence). This CDR3 has 15 residues. The junction had 8 bases not matched to a gene; V was cut back by 5 bases and J by 1 base. As DNA, the CDR3 is TGTGCCTGGGCGACCGGGACAGAGAGCAATCAGCCCCAGCATTTT. Protein sequence: CAWATGTESNQPQHF.

J is TRBJ1-6 and V is TRBV4-1; the D gene is possibly TRBD1 (5 bases). The germline V gene encodes CDR1 MGHRA and CDR2 YSYEKL. Trimming removed 2 bases from V and 8 bases from J, with 10 bases in between. The CDR3 contains 14 residues. The CDR3 nucleotides read TGCGCCAGCAGCCAAAGGATGGGGGATTCACCCCTCCACTTT. As protein: CASSQRMGDSPLHF.